The clone carrying this T cell receptor beta chain was picked up a small number of times. Per the germline V gene, CDR1 is MNHEY and CDR2 is SVGAGI. The junction had 7 bases not matched to a gene; V was cut back by 2 bases and J by 7 bases. CDR3 length: 15 amino acids. The data belong to a study of blood T cell repertoires in COVID-19. Background on the study: Italy, Spain and the United States were the sources of the convalescent and acute COVID-19 samples. Sources were T cells, B-cell-depleted T cells, or PBMCs; the material itself was cDNA or gDNA.

Methods used by the authors: Estimation of nucleated cell counts was performed using reference gene primer amplification. Method: immunoSEQ multiplex PCR; TCRdb's copy keeps in-frame clones and lacks some. D and trimming come from the DNA, and the V and J calls and clone size come from that table. The sample holds around 81,000 clones, 85% seen once. Sequenced material: peripheral blood. The chain combines TRBV6-5 with TRBJ1-5; 8 bases map to TRBD1. The TCR comes from a man aged 45 to 65 with acute or convalescent COVID-19. The CDR3 DNA reads as TGTGCCAGCAGTTACGGGACAGGAGGAGGGCAGCCCCAGCATTTT. Translating gives CASSYGTGGGQPQHF.